This T cell receptor beta chain was found in a study of cytomegalovirus exposure and HLA in healthy donors. General study findings and limits: The authors listed 150 to 200 TCR beta chains as cytomegalovirus-associated. Certain sequence variants were highly shared and formed a cluster, and this cluster was likely a sequencing artifact. Roughly uniform depth of sequencing across donors was assumed in presence/absence analyses. According to a later analysis, most TCR beta chains associated with CMV appeared HLA-restricted.

PCR primers comprised 60 Vbeta and 13 Jbeta primers. Measured with immunoSEQ multiplex PCR; TCRdb has only the in-frame clones, and not every one. The table has over 150,000 clones, 70% to 80% seen once. A remark on this clone: The antigen is undetermined.

Sequencing used PBMCs. The receptor comes from a man aged 40-50 years in good health and CMV-seronegative.

CDR3 DNA: TGTGCCAGCAGCTCCCCCCTAGCGGGGGGGAACAATGAGCAGTTCTTC. This encodes CASSSPLAGGNNEQFF. The chain joins TRBV7-6 to TRBJ2-1; TRBD2 aligns across 12 bases. V was clipped by 4 bases and J by 5 bases; unmatched bases: 6. Germline-derived CDR1 and CDR2 are SGHVS and FNYEAQ. There are 16 residues in the CDR3.